These 13 T cell receptor beta chains were sequenced from one sample in a study of T cell responses to AZD1222 COVID-19 vaccine. The method was immunoSEQ multiplex PCR; TCRdb's version includes in-frame clones alone and lacks a portion of them. The sample records tens of thousands of clones, over 75% being singletons. The input for sequencing was peripheral blood, taken on day 0 of AZD1222 vaccination. Source of these receptors: an adult in good health.

This chain joins TRBV2 and TRBJ1-5; D might be TRBD1 (6 bases). Germline CDR1 is SNHLY and CDR2 is FYNNEI. V gave up 2 bases and J gave up 0 bases, with 11 bases separating them. There are 16 residues in the CDR3. This chain's CDR3 is CASSERAGVSNQPQHF. The DNA for the CDR3 is TGTGCCAGCAGTGAAAGGGCAGGGGTTAGCAATCAGCCCCAGCATTTT.

The rearrangement joins TRBV19 to TRBJ1-3, with D possibly TRBD1 on 5 matching bases. The germline V and J ends were trimmed by 9 bases and 6 bases, with 15 bases remaining between them. The CDR3 contains 13 residues. Germline V gene data show CDR1 as LNHDA and CDR2 as SQIVND (reference sequence). This CDR3 reads CASNGGVSNTIYF. In DNA, the CDR3 is TGTGCCAGCAACGGGGGGGTATCAAACACCATATATTTT. Based on the CDR3 plus reference TRBV19 and TRBJ1-3, the full variable domain is DGGITQSPKYLFRKEGQNVTLSCEQNLNHDAMYWYRQDPGQGLRLIYYSQIVNDFQKGDIAEGYSVSREKKESFPLTVTSAQKNPTAFYLCASNGGVSNTIYFGEGSWLTVV.

The chain uses TRBV2 and TRBJ2-4; TRBD1 is a possible D gene (5 bases). CDR1 SNHLY and CDR2 FYNNEI come from the germline V gene. CDR3 length: 15 amino acids. The ends were cut back, 2 bases at V and 0 bases at J, with 8 bases in the middle. The CDR3 DNA reads TGTGCCAGCAGTGAAACAGGAGCAGCCAAAAACATTCAGTACTTC. Translated: CASSETGAAKNIQYF.

The chain carries TRBV6-5 and TRBJ1-6; 7 bases are a match to TRBD1. V trimming: 6 bases; J trimming: 8 bases; junction bases outside the gene matches: 7. The CDR3 runs to 14 residues. Per germline, CDR1 MNHEY and CDR2 SVGAGI. The CDR3 DNA sequence: TGTGCCAGCAGGGGCACAGGGGAACATTCACCCCTCCACTTT. It encodes CASRGTGEHSPLHF.

V is TRBV9 and J is TRBJ2-7, with D tentatively TRBD2 (5 bases). This CDR3 comprises 16 residues. Trimming removed 4 bases from V and 5 bases from J, with 22 bases in between. Germline loops: CDR1 SGDLS, CDR2 YYNGEE. The CDR3 here is CASSPQTRSGINEQYF. As DNA, the CDR3 is TGTGCCAGCAGCCCCCAGACCCGCAGCGGAATTAACGAGCAGTACTTC.

The J gene is TRBJ2-7, the V gene TRBV7-8; no clear D gene. Trimming shortened V by 2 bases and J by 6 bases, and 17 bases separated the two germline ends. There are 15 residues in the CDR3. CDR1 SGHVS and CDR2 FQNEAQ come from the germline V gene. As DNA, the CDR3 is TGTGCCAGCAGCTTATTTGGCCTGGGCGGTGGCGAGCAGTACTTC. Protein: CASSLFGLGGGEQYF.

The V and J genes are TRBV18 and TRBJ1-3; possibly TRBD1 for D (5 bases). The germline CDR1 and CDR2 sequences are KGHSH and LQKENI. This CDR3 region has 16 residues. Trimming took 4 bases from V and 1 from J, leaving 14 bases between them. CDR3 DNA sequence: TGTGCCAGCTCACTAAGTCCGGGGGGATCTGGAAACACCATATATTTT. Its translation is CASSLSPGGSGNTIYF.

V is TRBV5-1 and J is TRBJ2-7, with TRBD2 matching 8 bases. V dropped 4 bases and J dropped 1; count of bases not matched to a gene: 7. The CDR3 contains 15 residues. Per germline, CDR1 SGHRS and CDR2 YFSETQ. The CDR3 is CASSTEGTRSYEQYF. CDR3 DNA: TGCGCCAGCAGCACGGAGGGGACTAGATCCTACGAGCAGTACTTC.

The rearrangement uses TRBV18 and TRBJ2-7; either TRBD1 or TRBD2 may supply D (5 bases each). The germline V gene has CDR1 KGHSH and CDR2 LQKENI. The CDR3 is 13 amino acids. The V gene lost 3 bases and the J gene lost 5 bases, with 11 bases spanning the gap. The CDR3 region has the DNA TGTGCCAGCTCACCCCGTAGGGACGACGAGCAGTACTTC. Protein: CASSPRRDDEQYF.

The chain has TRBV24-1 and TRBJ2-2, with TRBD2 as a possible D gene (6 bases). V shed 0 bases and J shed 0 bases, with 10 bases lying between them. This CDR3 has 17 amino acids. In germline, CDR1 is KGHDR, CDR2 SFDVKD. The CDR3 sequence is CATSDLPGDANTGELFF. The CDR3 DNA follows: TGTGCCACCAGTGATTTGCCGGGGGACGCGAACACCGGGGAGCTGTTTTTT.

The genes are TRBV19 and TRBJ2-3; no definite D call. This CDR3 has 13 residues. V dropped 7 bases and J dropped 2 bases, with 10 bases sitting between them. Germline CDR1 is LNHDA and CDR2 is SQIVND (reference sequence). This chain's CDR3 is CASTQTVTDTQYF. CDR3 sequence (DNA): TGTGCCAGTACCCAGACCGTCACAGATACGCAGTATTTT.

This clone was picked up one time. V usage is TRBV28 and J usage is TRBJ1-2; the D is unclear. V dropped 4 bases and J dropped 5 bases, with 14 bases sitting between them. This CDR3 comprises 14 residues. Germline CDR1 MDHEN, CDR2 SYDVKM. CDR3 DNA: TGTGCCAGCAGTTCCCGGACCACGGGTTATGGCTACACCTTC. Protein sequence: CASSSRTTGYGYTF.

The chain carries TRBV19 and TRBJ1-1, with TRBD1 matching 9 bases. V lost 3 bases to trimming and J lost 4 bases; unmatched junction nucleotides: 0. CDR1 and CDR2 (germline): LNHDA, SQIVND (reference sequence). The CDR3 contains 13 residues. The CDR3 spells CASSMGQGTEAFF. CDR3 nucleotide sequence: TGTGCCAGTAGTATGGGACAGGGCACTGAAGCTTTCTTT.